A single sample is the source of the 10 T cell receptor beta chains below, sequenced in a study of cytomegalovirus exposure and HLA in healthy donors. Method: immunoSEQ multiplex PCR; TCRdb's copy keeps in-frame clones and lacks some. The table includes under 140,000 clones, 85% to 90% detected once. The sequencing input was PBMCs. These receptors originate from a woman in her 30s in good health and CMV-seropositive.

The CDR3 coding sequence is TGTGCCAAGAGGGTGCTTGAGGCCCAGTACTTC. It is translated as CAKRVLEAQYF. The J gene is TRBJ2-5, the V gene TRBV6-5; D possibly corresponds to TRBD2 (5 bases). V lost 10 bases and J lost 9, with 15 bases in between. Germline V gene sequence: CDR1 MNHEY, CDR2 SVGAGI. The CDR3 sequence is 11 residues long.

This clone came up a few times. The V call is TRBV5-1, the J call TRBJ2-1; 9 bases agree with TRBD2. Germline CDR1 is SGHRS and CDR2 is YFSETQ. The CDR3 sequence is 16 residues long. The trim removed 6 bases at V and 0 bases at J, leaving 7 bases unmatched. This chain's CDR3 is CASTILAGSSYNEQFF. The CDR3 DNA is TGCGCCAGCACCATCCTAGCGGGGAGCTCCTACAATGAGCAGTTCTTC.

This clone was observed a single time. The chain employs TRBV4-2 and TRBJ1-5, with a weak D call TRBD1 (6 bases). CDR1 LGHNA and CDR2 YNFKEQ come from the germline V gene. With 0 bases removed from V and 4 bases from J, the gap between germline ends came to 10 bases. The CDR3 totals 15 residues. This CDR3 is CASSQDQGLNQPQHF. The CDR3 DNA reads TGTGCCAGCAGCCAAGATCAGGGGTTGAATCAGCCCCAGCATTTT.

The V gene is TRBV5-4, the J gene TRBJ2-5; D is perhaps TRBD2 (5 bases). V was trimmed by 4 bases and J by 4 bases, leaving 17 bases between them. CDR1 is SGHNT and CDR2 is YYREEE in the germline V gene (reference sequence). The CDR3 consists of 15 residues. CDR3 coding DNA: TGTGCCAGCAGCCAGGAAGCGGTATTGGGAGAGACCCAGTACTTC. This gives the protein CASSQEAVLGETQYF.

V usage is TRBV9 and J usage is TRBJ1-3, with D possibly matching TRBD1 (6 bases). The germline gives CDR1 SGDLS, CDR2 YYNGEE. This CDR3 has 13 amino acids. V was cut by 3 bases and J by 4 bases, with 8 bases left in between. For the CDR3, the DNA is TGTGCCAGCAGCGAGGGGGAGGGAAACACCATATATTTT. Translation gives CASSEGEGNTIYF. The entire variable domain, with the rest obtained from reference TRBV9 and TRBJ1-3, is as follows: DSGVTQTPKHLITATGQRVTLRCSPRSGDLSVYWYQQSLDQGLQFLIQYYNGEERAKGNILERFSAQQFPDLHSELNLSSLELGDSALYFCASSEGEGNTIYFGEGSWLTVV.

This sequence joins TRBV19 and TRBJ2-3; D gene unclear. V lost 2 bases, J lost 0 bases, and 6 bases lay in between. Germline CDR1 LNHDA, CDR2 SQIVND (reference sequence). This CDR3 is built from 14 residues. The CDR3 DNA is TGTGCCAGTAGTATAATCCTTAGCACAGATACGCAGTATTTT. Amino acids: CASSIILSTDTQYF.

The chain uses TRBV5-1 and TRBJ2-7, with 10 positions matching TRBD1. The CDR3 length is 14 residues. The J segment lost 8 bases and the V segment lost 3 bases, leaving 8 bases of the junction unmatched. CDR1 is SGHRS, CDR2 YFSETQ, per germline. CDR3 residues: CASSSTRTGGQQYF. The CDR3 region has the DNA TGCGCCAGCAGCTCTACAAGGACAGGGGGACAGCAGTACTTC.

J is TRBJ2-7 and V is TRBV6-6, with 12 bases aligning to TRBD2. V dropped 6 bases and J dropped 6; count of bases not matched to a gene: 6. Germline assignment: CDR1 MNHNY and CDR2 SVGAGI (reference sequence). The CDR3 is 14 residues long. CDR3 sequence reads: CASSIGLAGREQYF. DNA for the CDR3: TGTGCCAGCAGCATCGGACTAGCGGGACGCGAGCAGTACTTC.

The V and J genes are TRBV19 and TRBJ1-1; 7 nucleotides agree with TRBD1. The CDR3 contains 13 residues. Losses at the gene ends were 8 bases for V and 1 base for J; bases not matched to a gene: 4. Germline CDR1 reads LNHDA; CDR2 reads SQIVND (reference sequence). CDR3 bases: TGTGCCAGTCAGGGGGAGAGGAACACTGAAGCTTTCTTT. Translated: CASQGERNTEAFF.

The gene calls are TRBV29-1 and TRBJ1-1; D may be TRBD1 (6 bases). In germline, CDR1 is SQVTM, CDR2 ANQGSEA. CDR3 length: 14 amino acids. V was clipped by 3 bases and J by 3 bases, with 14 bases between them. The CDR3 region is CSVDKGGFDTEAFF. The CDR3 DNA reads TGCAGCGTTGATAAAGGGGGATTTGACACTGAAGCTTTCTTT. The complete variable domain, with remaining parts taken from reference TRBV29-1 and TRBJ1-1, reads SAVISQKPSRDICQRGTSLTIQCQVDSQVTMMFWYRQQPGQSLTLIATANQGSEATYESGFVIDKFPISRPNLTFSTLTVSNMSPEDSSIYLCSVDKGGFDTEAFFGQGTRLTVV.